A single sample is the source of the 24 T cell receptor beta chains below, sequenced in a study of shared clonotypes between healthy human individuals. The table came from immunoSEQ multiplex PCR; TCRdb's copy has only in-frame clones and leaves some out. This sample yields about 700,000 clones, of which roughly nine tenths are seen a single time; about 24% belongs to the top ten. Naive CD8 cells were CD45RO-negative, positively selected for CCR7, excluding terminally differentiated effector memory CD45RA+ cells. The specimen sequenced was naive CD8+ T cells sorted from blood. These receptors were collected from a man aged 30 to 39 in good health.

This chain connects TRBV29-1 to TRBJ1-4; no firm D call. The germline gives CDR1 SQVTM, CDR2 ANQGSEA. The CDR3 is 16 amino acids. The CDR3 is CTNTRGWKATNEKLFF. The DNA of the CDR3 is TGCACTAATACACGGGGATGGAAGGCAACTAATGAAAAACTGTTTTTT.

The chain is built from TRBV7-9 and TRBJ2-5; D possibly uses TRBD1 or TRBD2 (5 bases each). CDR1 and CDR2 from the germline V gene are SEHNR and FQNEAQ (reference sequence). The CDR3 loop spans 16 amino acids. The ends were cut back, 3 bases at V and 2 bases at J, with 16 bases in the middle. The CDR3 coding sequence is TGTGCCAGCAGCTTCACAGGCGGGTGGACTCAAGAGACCCAGTACTTC. Its protein product is CASSFTGGWTQETQYF.

This clone occurred once. This chain joins TRBV27 and TRBJ1-6; tentatively, D is TRBD1 (6 bases). Germline assignment: CDR1 MNHEY and CDR2 SMNVEV (reference sequence). Trimming stripped 6 bases from V and 4 bases from J, with 13 bases between. CDR3 length: 15 amino acids. CDR3 DNA sequence: TGTGCCAGCAGGAGAAAAGGGGGTTATAATTCACCCCTCCACTTT. Its translation is CASRRKGGYNSPLHF.

The J gene is TRBJ2-1, the V gene TRBV5-8; the match to TRBD2 covers 15 bases. The germline V gene encodes CDR1 SGHTS and CDR2 YDEGEE. The CDR3 totals 18 residues. Trimming cost V 4 bases and J 8 bases; bases outside gene matches: 13. The DNA of the CDR3 is TGTGCCAGCAGCGTGAGAAGGACTAGCGGGAGGGCCCTCGATGAGCAGTTCTTC. This codes for CASSVRRTSGRALDEQFF.

This rearrangement joins TRBV9 to TRBJ1-3, with D possibly TRBD1 on 6 matching bases. Trimming took off 4 bases at V and 4 bases at J, with 21 bases between the two ends. CDR1 SGDLS and CDR2 YYNGEE come from the germline V gene. CDR3 size: 17 residues. The CDR3 protein is CASSLYREAVVGNTIYF. For the CDR3, the DNA is TGTGCCAGCAGCTTATACAGGGAGGCAGTAGTCGGAAACACCATATATTTT.

This clone is a singleton in its sample. The V gene is TRBV5-1, the J gene TRBJ2-7; 8 positions match TRBD2. Germline CDR1 reads SGHRS; CDR2 reads YFSETQ. The ends lost 8 bases at V and 4 bases at J; junction bases unmatched: 17. This CDR3 is built from 16 residues. The CDR3 is CASILAGREWRYEQYF. CDR3 coding DNA: TGCGCCAGTATCTTAGCGGGGCGGGAGTGGCGGTACGAGCAGTACTTC.

The V and J genes are TRBV7-8 and TRBJ1-5; 7 nucleotides line up with TRBD1. Trimming removed 4 bases from V and 4 bases from J; junction bases left unmatched: 7. The CDR3 runs 15 residues. From germline, CDR1 is SGHVS and CDR2 FQNEAQ. DNA for the CDR3: TGTGCCAGCAGCTCGGGATTGACAGGGAATCAGCCCCAGCATTTT. Translating gives CASSSGLTGNQPQHF. The entire variable domain, with the rest obtained from reference TRBV7-8 and TRBJ1-5, is as follows: GAGVSQSPRYKVAKRGQDVALRCDPISGHVSLFWYQQALGQGPEFLTYFQNEAQLDKSGLPSDRFFAERPEGSVSTLKIQRTQQEDSAVYLCASSSGLTGNQPQHFGDGTRLSIL.

The rearrangement links TRBV10-3 to TRBJ2-7; D assignment may be TRBD1 or TRBD2 (5 bases each). Germline CDR1 is ENHRY and CDR2 is SYGVKD. The CDR3 sequence is 16 residues long. V was clipped by 0 bases and J by 2 bases, with 14 bases between them. The CDR3 DNA follows: TGTGCCATCAGTGAGTCGGTCGGGACCGAACCCTACGAGCAGTACTTC. This gives the protein CAISESVGTEPYEQYF.

The gene calls are TRBV5-4 and TRBJ2-1; D gene uncertain. The CDR3 covers 13 residues. Trimming removed 1 base at V and 4 bases at J, with 6 bases between. Germline V gene data show CDR1 as SGHNT and CDR2 as YYREEE (reference sequence). The CDR3 protein is CASSLTLYNEQFF. The CDR3 DNA reads as TGTGCCAGCAGCTTGACCCTATACAATGAGCAGTTCTTC. The variable domain in full, with the rest retrieved from reference TRBV5-4 and TRBJ2-1, is ETGVTQSPTHLIKTRGQQVTLRCSSQSGHNTVSWYQQALGQGPQFIFQYYREEENGRGNFPPRFSGLQFPNYSSELNVNALELDDSALYLCASSLTLYNEQFFGPGTRLTVL.

DNA of the CDR3: TGTGCCATCAAGGGTGACAGGGGCGATACAACCAACACTGAAGCTTTCTTT. Translation gives CAIKGDRGDTTNTEAFF. The V and J genes are TRBV10-3 and TRBJ1-1; TRBD1 matches at 8 bases. The germline CDR1 and CDR2 sequences are ENHRY and SYGVKD. CDR3 size: 17 residues. After removal of 7 bases from V and 2 bases from J, the junction contained 15 bases not matched to a gene.

J is TRBJ2-1 and V is TRBV29-1; the match to TRBD1 covers 7 bases. The trim removed 8 bases at V and 1 base at J, leaving 8 bases unmatched. The germline V gene encodes CDR1 SQVTM and CDR2 ANQGSEA. This CDR3 region has 14 residues. CDR3 coding DNA: TGCAGCCATAAAAGGACAGGTTCCTACAATGAGCAGTTCTTC. It is translated as CSHKRTGSYNEQFF.

The chain uses TRBV10-3 and TRBJ2-3; possible D gene TRBD2, 5 bases. The V and J ends lost 1 base and 0 bases respectively, with 8 bases between them. CDR1 and CDR2 (germline): ENHRY, SYGVKD. This CDR3 has 15 residues. The CDR3 DNA reads as TGTGCCATCAGTGAGTTTCCGGGGAGCACAGATACGCAGTATTTT. This codes for CAISEFPGSTDTQYF.

This chain uses TRBV28 with TRBJ1-1; the D is unclear. CDR3 size: 10 residues. The V end lost 2 bases, the J end lost 7 bases, and 2 bases lay between the germline ends. Germline V CDR1 and CDR2: MDHEN, SYDVKM. CDR3 sequence (DNA): TGTGCCAGCAGTTTACGTGAAGCTTTCTTT. Its protein is CASSLREAFF.

In the case of this clone: The same CDR3 is also encoded by other DNA sequences in this sample. This chain connects TRBV4-1 to TRBJ2-7; 11 positions match TRBD2. Trimming cost V 1 base and J 3 bases; bases outside gene matches: 2. This CDR3 comprises 15 residues. Germline assignment: CDR1 MGHRA and CDR2 YSYEKL. The CDR3: CASSQGGTSGYEQYF. In DNA form, the CDR3 reads TGCGCCAGCAGCCAAGGGGGGACTAGCGGCTACGAGCAGTACTTC.

The chain uses TRBV29-1 and TRBJ2-7; maybe TRBD2 (6 bases). V lost 5 bases to trimming and J lost 4 bases, with 12 bases between them. The CDR3 contains 12 residues. Germline V gives CDR1 SQVTM, CDR2 ANQGSEA. CDR3 coding DNA: TGCAGCGTTCGGGGGAACGCTTACGAGCAGTACTTC. Its protein is CSVRGNAYEQYF.

The chain has TRBV27 and TRBJ2-7; D is ambiguous. V lost 1 base to trimming and J lost 5 bases, with 15 bases between them. The germline gives CDR1 MNHEY, CDR2 SMNVEV (reference sequence). The CDR3 loop spans 15 amino acids. CDR3 in amino acids: CASSLLRQYLDEQYF. CDR3 in DNA: TGTGCCAGCAGTTTATTACGTCAGTACCTCGACGAGCAGTACTTC.

This clone appeared once. The chain employs TRBV27 and TRBJ1-4, with a tentative D call TRBD1 (5 bases). Germline CDR1 is MNHEY and CDR2 is SMNVEV (reference sequence). CDR3 size: 17 residues. V dropped 1 base and J dropped 7 bases, with 19 bases sitting between them. CDR3 sequence reads: CASSLFPLGGLGEKLFF. The CDR3 nucleotides read TGTGCCAGCAGTTTATTCCCCCTCGGGGGTTTGGGTGAAAAACTGTTTTTT.

The chain has TRBV23-1 and TRBJ1-2, with D possibly being TRBD1 (6 bases). TRBV23-1 is an open reading frame whose function is uncertain. This CDR3 contains 16 residues. V was shortened by 2 bases and J by 4 bases, with 17 bases between the two germline ends. The CDR3: CASSQRRTAIIYGYTF. The CDR3, as DNA: TGCGCCAGCAGTCAACGACGGACAGCTATTATCTATGGCTACACCTTC.

The count of this clone is one. The rearrangement uses TRBV10-2 and TRBJ2-5; the D gene could be TRBD1 or TRBD2 (5 bases each). The CDR3 extends over 16 amino acids. Trimming pared 6 bases from V and 3 bases from J, leaving 20 bases between. CDR1 is WSHSY, CDR2 SAAADI, per germline. The CDR3 loop is CASSPLTNRDEETQYF. The DNA of the CDR3 is TGCGCCAGCAGCCCTTTGACTAACCGGGACGAAGAGACCCAGTACTTC.

The rearrangement links TRBV13 to TRBJ2-1; 10 nucleotides align to TRBD1. V gave up 5 bases and J gave up 2 bases; unmatched junction bases: 6. The CDR3 covers 16 residues. Germline CDR1 is PRHDT and CDR2 is FYEKMQ (reference sequence). For the CDR3, the DNA is TGTGCCAGCAGCAACCGGGACAGGGGCACCTACAATGAGCAGTTCTTC. Translation: CASSNRDRGTYNEQFF.

The chain uses TRBV27 and TRBJ1-1; 8 bases map to TRBD1. CDR3 length: 15 amino acids. CDR1 and CDR2 (germline): MNHEY, SMNVEV (reference sequence). The ends lost 6 bases at V and 3 bases at J; junction bases unmatched: 9. The CDR3, as DNA: TGTGCCAGCAGGGGAACAGGGGGAAGAGACACTGAAGCTTTCTTT. Its translation is CASRGTGGRDTEAFF.

The chain carries TRBV9 and TRBJ2-3, with D tentatively TRBD2 (7 bases). Germline assignment: CDR1 SGDLS and CDR2 YYNGEE. Trimming pared 0 bases from V and 2 bases from J, leaving 16 bases between. This CDR3 has 17 amino acids. The CDR3 nucleotides are TGTGCCAGCAGCGTAGAAGGGGGAGGGCCCAACACAGATACGCAGTATTTT. Amino acids: CASSVEGGGPNTDTQYF.

The genes are TRBV5-1 and TRBJ2-7; TRBD1 aligns across 8 bases. Germline trimming cut 5 bases from V and 5 bases from J; bases unmatched to any gene: 6. CDR1 and CDR2 from the germline V gene are SGHRS and YFSETQ. This CDR3 has 13 amino acids. CDR3 loop: CASRSQGAHEQYF. The CDR3 DNA sequence: TGCGCCAGCAGGTCCCAGGGGGCCCACGAGCAGTACTTC. The whole variable domain, remainder taken from reference TRBV5-1 and TRBJ2-7, is KAGVTQTPRYLIKTRGQQVTLSCSPISGHRSVSWYQQTPGQGLQFLFEYFSETQRNKGNFPGRFSGRQFSNSRSEMNVSTLELGDSALYLCASRSQGAHEQYFGPGTRLTVT.

This clone was seen only once. The V gene is TRBV19, the J gene TRBJ1-1, with 8 bases identical to TRBD1. The germline gives CDR1 LNHDA, CDR2 SQIVND (reference sequence). The CDR3 extends over 16 amino acids. V was pared by 4 bases and J by 0 bases, with 7 bases of the junction left unmatched. CDR3 region: CASSRTWTGMNTEAFF. CDR3 in DNA: TGTGCCAGTAGTAGAACCTGGACAGGGATGAACACTGAAGCTTTCTTT.